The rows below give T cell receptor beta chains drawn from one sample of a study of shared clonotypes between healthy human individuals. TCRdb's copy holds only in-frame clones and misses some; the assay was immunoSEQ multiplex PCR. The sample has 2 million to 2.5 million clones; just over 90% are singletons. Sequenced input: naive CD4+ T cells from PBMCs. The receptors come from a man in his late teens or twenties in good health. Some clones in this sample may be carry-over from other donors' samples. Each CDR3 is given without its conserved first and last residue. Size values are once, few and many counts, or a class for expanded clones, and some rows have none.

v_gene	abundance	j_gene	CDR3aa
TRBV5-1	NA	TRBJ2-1	ASSPRAPSYNEQF
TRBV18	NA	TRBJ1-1	ASSSRTGGWDTEAF
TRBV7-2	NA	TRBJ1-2	ASSLDRWTNYGYT
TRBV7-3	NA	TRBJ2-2	ASSPRRVGTGELF
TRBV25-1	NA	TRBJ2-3	ASSAFPGPSLSTDTQY
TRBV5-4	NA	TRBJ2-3	ASSLQGASTDTQY
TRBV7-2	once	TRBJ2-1	ASRASTYNEQF
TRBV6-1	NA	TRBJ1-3	ASRGQTGNTIY
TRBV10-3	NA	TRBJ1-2	AISEGSYYT
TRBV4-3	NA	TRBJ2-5	ASSQDDRVGETQY
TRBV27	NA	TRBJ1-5	ASSQTGFGNQPQH
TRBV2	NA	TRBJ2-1	ASSARTSGSNEQF
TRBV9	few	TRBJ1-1	ASSPSGGPTEAF
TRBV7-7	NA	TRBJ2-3	ATARDSTDTQY
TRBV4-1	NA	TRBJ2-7	ASSQPSGLSAGRIREQY
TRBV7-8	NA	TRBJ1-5	ASSRQDNQPQH
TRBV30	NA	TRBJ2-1	AWSLVRPSLTEQF
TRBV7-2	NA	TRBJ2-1	ASSLGFGLNEQF
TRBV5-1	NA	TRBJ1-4	ASSTTGGRTNEKLF
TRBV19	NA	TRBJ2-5	ASSIWIVGLERETQY
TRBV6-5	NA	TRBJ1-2	ASSYFRGDGYT
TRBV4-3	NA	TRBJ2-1	ASSQDLVRASYNEQF
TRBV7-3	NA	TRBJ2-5	ASSPRAGVEDTQY
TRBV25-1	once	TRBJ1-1	ASSELGRDTEAF
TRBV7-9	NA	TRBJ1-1	ASSRTGGLTEAF
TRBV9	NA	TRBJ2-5	ASSPQGTAYQETQY
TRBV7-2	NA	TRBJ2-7	ASSSGGRGFIEQY
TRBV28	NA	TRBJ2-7	ASSSGQGYEQY
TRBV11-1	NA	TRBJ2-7	ASSFGRGTYEQY
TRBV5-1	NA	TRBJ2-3	ASSLELAGADTQY
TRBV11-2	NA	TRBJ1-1	ASSSQANTEAF
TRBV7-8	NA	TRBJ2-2	ASSLSSTMNTGELF
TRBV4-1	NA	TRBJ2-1	ASSQGLAGGDNEQF
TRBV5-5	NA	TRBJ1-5	ASSSGNSNQPQH
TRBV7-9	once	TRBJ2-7	ASSPEIARYEQY
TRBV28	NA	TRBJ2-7	ASSFRLEQY
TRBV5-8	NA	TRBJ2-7	ASSLLALGTATYEQY
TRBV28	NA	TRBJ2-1	ASSLFGGGRDSYNEQF
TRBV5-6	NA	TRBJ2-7	ASSTPGTGPSYEQY
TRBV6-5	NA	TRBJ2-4	ASSYSGSENIQY
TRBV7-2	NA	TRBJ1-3	ASSRQGGSGNTIY
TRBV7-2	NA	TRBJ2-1	ASKQGAYNEQF
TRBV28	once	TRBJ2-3	ASSLTGNADTQY
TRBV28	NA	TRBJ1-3	ASSPAHSGNTIY
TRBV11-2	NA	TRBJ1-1	ASSFRTGAMNTEAF
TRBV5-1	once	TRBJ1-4	ASSYGQGNEKLF
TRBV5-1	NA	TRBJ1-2	ASSWPRTVANYGYT
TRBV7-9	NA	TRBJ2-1	ASSSRLNEQF
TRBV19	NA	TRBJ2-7	ASSRGWAYEQY
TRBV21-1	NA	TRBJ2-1	ASSKGPERGRGNEQF